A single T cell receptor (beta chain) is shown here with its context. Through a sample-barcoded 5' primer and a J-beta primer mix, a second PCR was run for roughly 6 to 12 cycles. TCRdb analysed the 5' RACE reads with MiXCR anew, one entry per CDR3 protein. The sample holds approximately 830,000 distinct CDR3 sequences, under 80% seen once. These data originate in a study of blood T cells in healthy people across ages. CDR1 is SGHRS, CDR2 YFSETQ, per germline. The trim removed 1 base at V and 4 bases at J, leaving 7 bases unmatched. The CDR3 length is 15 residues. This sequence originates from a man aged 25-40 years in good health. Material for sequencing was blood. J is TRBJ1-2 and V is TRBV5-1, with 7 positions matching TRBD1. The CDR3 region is CASSLIGTDFYGYTF. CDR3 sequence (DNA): TGCGCCAGCAGCTTGATTGGGACAGACTTCTATGGCTACACCTTC.